These T cell receptor beta chains were read from a single sample in a study of blood T cell repertoires in COVID-19. TCRdb's table, derived via immunoSEQ multiplex PCR, lists solely in-frame clones and lacks some. Of about 60,000 clones listed, around 85% are singletons. Sequencing input: peripheral blood. The source is a human donor in a cohort sampled during active COVID-19. Each CDR3 is given with its conserved first and last residue. The D gene is left open where the match is weak. Not every row has a clone size; where given, it reads once, few, many or a size class.

>.|TRBJ2-7|TRBV25-1|TRBD1
CASSPRQGNSYEQYF
TGTGCCAGCAGCCCACGACAGGGCAATTCCTACGAGCAGTACTTC
>.|TRBJ2-3|TRBV10-1|.
CASSGDNHTQYF
TGCGCCAGCAGTGGAGACAACCATACGCAGTATTTT
>.|TRBJ2-7|TRBV7-9|.
CASSLGWQGPEQYF
TGTGCCAGCAGCTTAGGATGGCAGGGCCCCGAGCAGTACTTC
>.|TRBJ2-1|TRBV10-1|TRBD2
CASKISGTGRSYNEQFF
TGCGCCAGCAAGATTAGCGGGACGGGGCGCTCCTACAATGAGCAGTTCTTC
>.|TRBJ1-2|TRBV9|.
CASSVAFSRGYTF
TGTGCCAGCAGCGTAGCCTTTTCCAGGGGCTACACCTTC
>.|TRBJ1-5|TRBV28|.
CASSSSGVQDQPQHF
TGTGCCAGCAGTTCCTCCGGGGTTCAGGATCAGCCCCAGCATTTT
>.|TRBJ2-1|TRBV4-3|.
CASSRRVGRENEQFF
TGCGCCAGCAGCCGTCGGGTGGGCCGGGAAAATGAGCAGTTCTTC
>.|TRBJ2-3|TRBV15|.
CATSLRADTQYF
TGTGCCACCAGCCTCCGGGCAGATACGCAGTATTTT
>.|TRBJ2-3|TRBV7-2|TRBD2
CASSFPSSGPDTQYF
TGTGCCAGCAGCTTTCCCTCTAGCGGGCCAGATACGCAGTATTTT
>.|TRBJ2-1|TRBV6-4|TRBD2
CASSETSGSYNEQFF
TGTGCCAGCAGTGAGACTAGCGGGAGTTACAATGAGCAGTTCTTC
>.|TRBJ2-1|TRBV5-4|.
CASSLGGLSTNEQFF
TGTGCCAGCAGCTTGGGGGGGCTCTCTACCAATGAGCAGTTCTTC
>.|TRBJ2-5|TRBV7-2|TRBD1
CASSLRAGGVETQYF
TGTGCCAGCAGCTTACGGGCAGGGGGCGTAGAGACCCAGTACTTC
>few|TRBJ1-4|TRBV4-3|TRBD1
CASSQVRTGTGREKLFF
TGCGCCAGCAGCCAAGTACGGACCGGGACAGGACGAGAAAAACTGTTTTTT
>.|TRBJ2-2|TRBV19|.
CAGRRSSNTGELFF
TGTGCCGGAAGGCGGAGCTCGAACACCGGGGAGCTGTTTTTT
>.|TRBJ2-7|TRBV7-9|TRBD2
CASSYESSGRPMGEQYF
TGTGCCAGCAGTTACGAATCTAGCGGGAGGCCCATGGGGGAGCAGTACTTC
>.|TRBJ1-5|TRBV24-1|TRBD1
CATSSGDVTGARWSNQPQHF
TGTGCCACCAGTTCTGGGGACGTGACAGGGGCTCGATGGAGCAATCAGCCCCAGCATTTT
>.|TRBJ2-7|TRBV2|.
CASSQRTTYF
TGTGCCAGCAGCCAACGCACTACGTACTTC
>once|TRBJ1-5|TRBV19|.
CASKPPRGVNQPQHF
TGTGCCAGTAAACCCCCCCGGGGTGTCAATCAGCCCCAGCATTTT
>.|TRBJ2-3|TRBV5-6|.
CASSLDFRPSTDTQYF
TGTGCCAGCAGCTTGGACTTTCGTCCTAGCACAGATACGCAGTATTTT
>.|TRBJ2-1|TRBV7-7|TRBD2
CASSSTGSGSNEQFF
TGTGCCAGCAGCTCCACAGGTAGCGGGAGTAATGAGCAGTTCTTC
>.|TRBJ2-2|TRBV24-1|.
CATSDPRTRTGELFF
TGTGCCACCAGTGATCCCCGAACTAGGACCGGGGAGCTGTTTTTT
>few|TRBJ2-2|TRBV3-1/TRBV3-2|TRBD1
CASSSQQGAYYNTGELFF
TGTGCCAGCAGCAGTCAACAGGGGGCGTATTATAACACCGGGGAGCTGTTTTTT
>.|TRBJ2-7|TRBV4-2|.
CASSQAELGRVEQYF
TGTGCCAGCAGCCAAGCGGAGCTTGGTCGTGTCGAGCAGTACTTC
>.|TRBJ2-5|TRBV5-6|TRBD1
CASSVGTARETQYF
TGTGCCAGCAGCGTAGGGACAGCGCGGGAGACCCAGTACTTC
>.|TRBJ2-3|TRBV6-6|.
CASSRPLGDTQYF
TGTGCCAGCAGCCGACCTCTAGGAGATACGCAGTATTTT
>.|TRBJ2-7|TRBV4-1|TRBD1
CASSQLGQANEQYF
TGCGCCAGCAGCCAACTAGGACAGGCCAACGAGCAGTACTTC
>.|TRBJ2-2|TRBV2|TRBD2
CASSVGGRAGTGELFF
TGTGCCAGCAGTGTTGGCGGGAGGGCGGGTACCGGGGAGCTGTTTTTT
>once|TRBJ2-7|TRBV11-1|TRBD2
CASSLTSGDYEQYF
TGTGCCAGCAGCCTGACTAGCGGGGACTACGAGCAGTACTTC
>.|TRBJ2-7|TRBV28|TRBD1
CASSDGTDEQYF
TGTGCCAGCAGCGATGGGACAGACGAGCAGTACTTC